The 12 T cell receptor beta chains below were found in one sample sequenced in a study of human T cells and chemical hapten exposure. One entry per CDR3 protein, called by TCRdb with MiXCR from the RACE reads. The table shows 45,000 to 60,000 distinct CDR3 sequences, with 12% occurring only once. Time point denoted: patch test 3, about 24 weeks after DPC sensitization. Sample treatment: therapeutic diphenylcyclopropenone sensitization with weekly scalp DPC. The specimen was whole blood, collected in connection with sensitization to the hapten diphenylcyclopropenone (DPC). These TCRs come from a man aged 30 to 39 with alopecia areata. Some clones in this sample may be carry-over from other donors' samples.

This clonotype is termed medium-sized. J is TRBJ2-1 and V is TRBV24-1, with 7 bases identical to TRBD1. The CDR3 extends over 17 amino acids. The germline V gene encodes CDR1 KGHDR and CDR2 SFDVKD. The junction had 10 bases not matched to a gene; V was cut back by 4 bases and J by 2 bases. CDR3 nucleotide sequence: TGTGCCACCAGTGAGCATCACAGGGGTTTAGCCTACAATGAGCAGTTCTTC. It codes for CATSEHHRGLAYNEQFF.

This clonotype was observed a few times. The chain links TRBV11-2 to TRBJ1-1, with TRBD1 matching 7 bases. With V trimmed by 0 bases and J by 5 bases, 6 bases remained unmatched. Germline V lookup: CDR1 SGHAT, CDR2 FQNNGV. This CDR3 spans 15 amino acids. The CDR3: CASSLEPGGKTEAFF. The CDR3, as DNA: TGTGCCAGCAGCTTAGAGCCAGGGGGAAAGACTGAAGCTTTCTTT.

This clonotype was picked up many times. The chain links TRBV11-2 to TRBJ1-2; D not resolved. Trimming took 5 bases from V and 4 from J, leaving 20 bases between them. CDR3 length: 16 residues. CDR1 SGHAT and CDR2 FQNNGV come from the germline V gene. CDR3 sequence: CASSASLYWETYGYTF. In DNA, the CDR3 is TGTGCCAGCAGCGCCTCGCTCTATTGGGAGACCTATGGCTACACCTTC.

V usage is TRBV6-5 and J usage is TRBJ2-2; TRBD2 might be the D (5 bases). The CDR3 covers 14 residues. Germline CDR1 and CDR2: MNHEY and SVGAGI. With 6 bases removed from V and 5 bases from J, the gap between germline ends came to 13 bases. CDR3 in amino acids: CASRIDGVTGELFF. Written as DNA, the CDR3 is TGTGCCAGCAGGATCGACGGGGTAACCGGGGAGCTGTTTTTT.

This clonotype came up a few times. The chain employs TRBV28 and TRBJ2-1, with D possibly matching TRBD1 (5 bases). Germline loops: CDR1 MDHEN, CDR2 SYDVKM. Trimming took 5 bases from V and 7 from J, leaving 18 bases between them. The CDR3 is made up of 15 amino acids. Here the CDR3 reads CASSHTRTSGNEQFF. CDR3 coding DNA: TGTGCCAGCAGTCATACAAGGACATCTGGGAATGAGCAGTTCTTC.

This clonotype was seen a handful of times. The chain uses TRBV12-3 or TRBV12-4 and TRBJ1-6, with D possibly matching TRBD1 (5 bases). The CDR3 spans 14 residues. Trimming cost V 3 bases and J 7 bases, with 10 bases left between them. CDR3: CASSLGVGNSPLHF. The DNA of the CDR3 is TGTGCCAGCAGTTTGGGGGTGGGGAATTCACCCCTCCACTTT.

This clonotype turned up a few times. The chain couples TRBV6-5 to TRBJ2-5, with 8 bases identical to TRBD1. The V and J ends lost 6 bases and 7 bases, in that order; junction bases with no gene match: 7. Germline lookup yields CDR1 MNHEY and CDR2 SVGAGI. The CDR3 is 13 amino acids. CDR3 DNA: TGTGCCAGCAGGGACAGGGTTCGGTTGACCCAGTACTTC. The encoded protein is CASRDRVRLTQYF.

This clonotype turned up a few times. This chain connects TRBV7-3 to TRBJ2-7, with D uncertain. Germline V lookup: CDR1 SGHTA, CDR2 FQGTGA. This CDR3 comprises 14 residues. Trimming took 4 bases from V and 2 from J, leaving 12 bases between them. The CDR3 coding sequence is TGTGCCAGCAGCTCCGGAGAAGCCCCCTACGAGCAGTACTTC. It specifies CASSSGEAPYEQYF.

The chain joins TRBV30 to TRBJ1-1; D not resolved. Germline V gene sequence: CDR1 GTSNPN, CDR2 SVGIG (reference sequence). CDR3 size: 11 residues. V was clipped by 2 bases and J by 7 bases, with 8 bases between them. The DNA for the CDR3 is TGTGCCTGGAGTCGGCTCGGTGAAGCTTTCTTT. It is translated as CAWSRLGEAFF.

This clonotype was counted between two and nine times. The chain links TRBV29-1 to TRBJ2-7; D tentatively fits TRBD1 or TRBD2 (7 bases each). Germline V gene data show CDR1 as SQVTM and CDR2 as ANQGSEA. Trimming took 6 bases from V and 5 from J, leaving 17 bases between them. This CDR3 is built from 13 residues. The CDR3 spells CSVRQGGVHEQYF. CDR3 nucleotide sequence: TGCAGCGTCCGGCAGGGGGGGGTCCACGAGCAGTACTTC.

In its sample, this clonotype is medium-sized. The chain is built from TRBV5-1 and TRBJ2-1, with 7 bases identical to TRBD2. Germline V gives CDR1 SGHRS, CDR2 YFSETQ. The V segment lost 3 bases and the J segment 4 bases; nucleotides outside the gene matches: 13. This CDR3 is 17 amino acids long. CDR3 sequence reads: CASSYSGSGGVYNEQFF. The CDR3 DNA reads as TGCGCCAGCAGCTACTCGGGTTCGGGGGGAGTTTACAATGAGCAGTTCTTC.

This clonotype occurred many times. The chain joins TRBV7-3 to TRBJ2-3; D not resolved. The length of the CDR3 is 13 residues. Trimming removed 1 base from V and 10 bases from J, with 12 bases in between. Germline V lookup: CDR1 SGHTA, CDR2 FQGTGA. CDR3 coding DNA: TGTGCCAGCAGCTTAATTGGTGAGGCACCGCAGTATTTT. Its translation is CASSLIGEAPQYF.